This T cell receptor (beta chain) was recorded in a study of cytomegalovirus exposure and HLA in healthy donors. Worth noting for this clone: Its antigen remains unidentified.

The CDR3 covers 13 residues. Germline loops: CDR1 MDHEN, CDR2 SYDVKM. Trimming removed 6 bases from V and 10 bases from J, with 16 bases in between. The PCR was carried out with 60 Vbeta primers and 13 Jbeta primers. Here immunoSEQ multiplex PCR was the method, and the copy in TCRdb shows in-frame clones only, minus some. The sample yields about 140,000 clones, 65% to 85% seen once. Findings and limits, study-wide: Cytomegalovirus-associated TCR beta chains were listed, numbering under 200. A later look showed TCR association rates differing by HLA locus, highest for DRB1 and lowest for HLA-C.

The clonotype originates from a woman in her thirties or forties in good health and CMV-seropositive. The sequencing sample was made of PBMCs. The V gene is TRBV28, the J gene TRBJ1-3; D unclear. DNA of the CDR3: TGTGCCAGCAGCTCTCCGAGGGCATCGACCATATATTTT. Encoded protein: CASSSPRASTIYF.